The T cell receptor (beta chain) described here comes from a study of cytomegalovirus exposure and HLA in healthy donors. Overall study findings and caveats: In a later analysis, V- and J-gene trimming of beta chains associated with a DCLRE1C missense variant, replicated independently.

This CDR3 region has 17 residues. Germline V gives CDR1 LGHNA, CDR2 YNFKEQ. The ends were cut back, 2 bases at V and 0 bases at J, with 14 bases in the middle. With respect to this clone: Its antigen is undetermined.

Primers for the PCR totalled 60 Vbeta and 13 Jbeta. Using immunoSEQ multiplex PCR, the repertoire was profiled, and TCRdb retains in-frame clones only, with some absent. The data show 100,000 or so clones, more than 70% seen once. The origin of this receptor is a man in his late teens or twenties in good health and CMV-seronegative. The rearrangement joins TRBV4-2 to TRBJ1-3; D is perhaps TRBD1 (5 bases). Sequenced: PBMCs. CDR3: CASSQNVQVGSGNTIYF. CDR3 sequence (DNA): TGTGCCAGCAGCCAAAACGTACAGGTTGGCTCTGGAAACACCATATATTTT.